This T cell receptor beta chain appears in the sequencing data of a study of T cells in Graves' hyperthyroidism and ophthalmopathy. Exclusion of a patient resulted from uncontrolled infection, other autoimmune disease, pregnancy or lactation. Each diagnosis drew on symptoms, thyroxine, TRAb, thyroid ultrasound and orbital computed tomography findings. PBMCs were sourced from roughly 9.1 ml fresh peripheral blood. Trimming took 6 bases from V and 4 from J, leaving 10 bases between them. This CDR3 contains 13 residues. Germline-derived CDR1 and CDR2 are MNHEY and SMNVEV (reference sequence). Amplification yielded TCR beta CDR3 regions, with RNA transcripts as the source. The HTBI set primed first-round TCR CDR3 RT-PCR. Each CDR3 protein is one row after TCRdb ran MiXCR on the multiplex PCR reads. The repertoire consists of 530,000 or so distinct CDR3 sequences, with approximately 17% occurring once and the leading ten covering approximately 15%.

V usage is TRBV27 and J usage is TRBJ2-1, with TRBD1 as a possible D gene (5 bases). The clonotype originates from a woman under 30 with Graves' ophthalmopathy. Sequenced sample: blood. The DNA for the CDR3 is TGTGCCAGCAGCGACAGTCCATACAATGAGCAGTTCTTC. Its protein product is CASSDSPYNEQFF.